This T cell receptor beta chain derives from a study of blood T cells in healthy people across ages. V lost 3 bases, J lost 6 bases, and 9 bases lay in between. CDR3 length equals 13 residues. Germline V gene lookup returns CDR1 LNHNV and CDR2 YYDKDF (reference sequence). Study-wide results and limits: When set beside aged donors, long-lived donors presented more naive CD4+ cells and higher diversity. Conclusively comparing naive with antigen-experienced cells was impossible with unsorted PBMCs.

This clonotype showed up just a few times. Its specificity is unknown. Combining a sample-barcoded 5' primer with a J-beta primer mix, a second PCR ran for 7 to 11 cycles. Unique molecular identifiers of 12 random nucleotides labeled each cDNA. TCRdb re-called the 5' RACE reads through MiXCR, storing one row per CDR3 protein. The repertoire consists of about 1 million distinct CDR3 sequences, with roughly 45% occurring once and the leading ten covering 18%. The J gene is TRBJ2-1, the V gene TRBV15; no clear D. The sequenced sample was blood. The sequence was obtained from a woman aged 55 to 70 in good health. The CDR3 bases are TGTGCCACCAGCAGCGCCCCCCCCAATGAGCAGTTCTTC. Translated: CATSSAPPNEQFF.